These 23 T cell receptor beta chains share one sample of origin, sequenced in a study of post-analysis software for immune sequencing data. The TCR beta cDNA libraries contained unique molecular identifiers. TCRdb re-analysed the PCR reads in MiXCR, keeping a single row per CDR3 protein. The data contain roughly 600,000 distinct CDR3 sequences, 44% of them singletons. Study-level points and caveats: About 5 TRBV segments, including TRBV5-6, TRBV5-1 and TRBV20-1, were more frequent in patients than controls.

The antigens of these receptors remain unknown. Sequenced input: blood. The source is a girl aged 10 to 17 with multiple sclerosis.

The V call is TRBV11-2, the J call TRBJ2-5; 10 bases fit TRBD2. The CDR3 runs to 19 residues. Trimming at V came to 0 bases and at J to 3 bases, leaving 13 bases not matched to a gene. The germline V gene has CDR1 SGHAT and CDR2 FQNNGV. CDR3 coding DNA: TGTGCCAGCAGCTTAGATCCATGGGGGCTAGCGGGAGACGAAGAGACCCAGTACTTC. It encodes CASSLDPWGLAGDEETQYF.

This clonotype was seen only once. CDR3: CASSLGGSMYNEQFF. For the CDR3, the DNA is TGTGCCAGCAGCTTAGGCGGGAGTATGTACAATGAGCAGTTCTTC. V usage is TRBV7-9 and J usage is TRBJ2-1; 7 positions match TRBD2. The germline gives CDR1 SEHNR, CDR2 FQNEAQ (reference sequence). With V trimmed by 1 base and J by 4 bases, 4 bases remained unmatched. The CDR3 loop spans 15 amino acids.

This clonotype has a handful of counts. V is TRBV10-3 and J is TRBJ1-6; no firm D call. Germline CDR1 is ENHRY and CDR2 is SYGVKD. V lost 3 bases and J lost 5, with 5 bases in between. There are 13 residues in the CDR3. The CDR3 loop reads CAISDTHNSPLHF. DNA for the CDR3: TGTGCCATCAGTGACACCCATAATTCACCCCTCCACTTT.

This clonotype was picked up a small number of times. The V call is TRBV2, the J call TRBJ2-7; the D gene is possibly TRBD2 (7 bases). The CDR3 totals 16 residues. The V and J ends lost 2 bases and 3 bases respectively, with 17 bases between them. Germline assignment: CDR1 SNHLY and CDR2 FYNNEI. The CDR3 sequence is CASSESLGGRFYEQYF. CDR3 coding DNA: TGTGCCAGCAGTGAAAGTTTGGGGGGGCGGTTCTACGAGCAGTACTTC.

V usage is TRBV11-2 and J usage is TRBJ1-1, with D possibly matching TRBD1 (5 bases). CDR3 length equals 14 residues. CDR1 and CDR2 (germline): SGHAT, FQNNGV. V was pared by 3 bases and J by 4 bases, with 12 bases between. For the CDR3, the DNA is TGTGCCAGCAGCTTTGAAGGGGTCGGCACTGAAGCTTTCTTT. Protein sequence: CASSFEGVGTEAFF.

The chain employs TRBV10-3 and TRBJ1-6, with no clear D. Germline CDR1 is ENHRY and CDR2 is SYGVKD. CDR3 size: 17 residues. Trimming cost V 4 bases and J 5 bases, with 18 bases left between them. This CDR3 is CAISGGPPQGNNSPLHF. The CDR3 DNA sequence: TGTGCCATCAGTGGTGGGCCACCCCAAGGGAATAATTCACCCCTCCACTTT.

The V call is TRBV12-3 or TRBV12-4, the J call TRBJ2-3, with 8 bases matching TRBD2. The V segment lost 0 bases and the J segment 5 bases; nucleotides outside the gene matches: 4. The CDR3 is made up of 15 amino acids. The CDR3 region is CASSLARRGEDTQYF. The CDR3 DNA follows: TGTGCCAGCAGTTTAGCGCGGCGGGGGGAAGATACGCAGTATTTT.

This rearrangement joins TRBV2 to TRBJ1-2; no definite D call. The germline CDR1 and CDR2 sequences are SNHLY and FYNNEI. The CDR3 contains 12 residues. The V gene lost 10 bases and the J gene lost 4 bases, with 13 bases spanning the gap. The CDR3 loop is CAIDAGSYGYTF. The CDR3 DNA reads TGTGCCATCGACGCAGGTTCCTATGGCTACACCTTC.

The sample holds a few counts of this clonotype. The chain combines TRBV25-1 with TRBJ2-4; 9 bases are shared with TRBD2. This CDR3 has 11 residues. Per the germline V gene, CDR1 is MGHDK and CDR2 is SYGVNS. V lost 6 bases, J lost 15 bases, and 6 bases stayed unmatched. CDR3 region: CASRVAGALYF. CDR3 DNA: TGTGCCAGCAGGGTAGCGGGAGCTTTGTACTTC. Full variable domain (remainder filled in from reference TRBV25-1 and TRBJ2-4): EADIYQTPRYLVIGTGKKITLECSQTMGHDKMYWYQQDPGMELHLIHYSYGVNSTEKGDLSSESTVSRIRTEHFPLTLESARPSHTSQYLCASRVAGALYFGAGTRLSVL.

As concerns this clonotype: A much larger clone differs from this one at a single base, so this may be a read error. This chain links TRBV20-1 with TRBJ2-7, with 9 bases aligning to TRBD2. The V gene end was trimmed by 1 base and the J gene end by 7 bases; junction bases not matched to a gene: 5. The CDR3 length is 13 residues. In germline, CDR1 is DFQATT, CDR2 SNEGSKA (reference sequence). The DNA for the CDR3 is TGCAGTGCTAGAGCCCTAGCGGGGAATGAGCAGTACTTC. This translates into CSARALAGNEQYF.

This clonotype was counted only a few times. The V gene is TRBV6-5, the J gene TRBJ2-7, with 8 bases lining up with TRBD2. The germline V gene encodes CDR1 MNHEY and CDR2 SVGAGI. After removal of 2 bases from V and 5 bases from J, the junction contained 11 bases not matched to a gene. This CDR3 is built from 16 residues. CDR3 coding DNA: TGTGCCAGCAGTTACGCTACCGGGACTAGGTTCCACGAGCAGTACTTC. This encodes CASSYATGTRFHEQYF.

The V call is TRBV20-1, the J call TRBJ2-7, with TRBD2 identical over 8 bases. The trim removed 0 bases at V and 0 bases at J, leaving 4 bases unmatched. The length of the CDR3 is 15 residues. Germline CDR1 reads DFQATT; CDR2 reads SNEGSKA (reference sequence). CDR3 residues: CSARDTGGPSYEQYF. As DNA, the CDR3 is TGCAGTGCTAGAGATACGGGAGGGCCCTCCTACGAGCAGTACTTC.

This clonotype has a single count. The V gene is TRBV5-1, the J gene TRBJ2-1; TRBD1 agrees at 10 bases. The V and J ends lost 2 bases and 7 bases, in that order; junction bases with no gene match: 6. The length of the CDR3 is 15 residues. Germline-derived CDR1 and CDR2 are SGHRS and YFSETQ. CDR3 sequence: CASSLPGQGLNEQFF. CDR3 DNA: TGCGCCAGCAGCTTACCGGGACAGGGGTTGAATGAGCAGTTCTTC.

This clonotype was seen just once. The rearrangement joins TRBV25-1 to TRBJ2-1, with D tentatively TRBD1 (6 bases). V dropped 6 bases and J dropped 4 bases, with 13 bases sitting between them. The germline V gene encodes CDR1 MGHDK and CDR2 SYGVNS. The CDR3 contains 14 residues. Written as DNA, the CDR3 is TGTGCCAGCAGGGACAGTGGACTGTACAATGAGCAGTTCTTC. As protein: CASRDSGLYNEQFF.

This clonotype was seen just once. V is TRBV2 and J is TRBJ1-2; D is possibly TRBD1 (6 bases). CDR3 length: 14 amino acids. The germline gives CDR1 SNHLY, CDR2 FYNNEI. Trimming pared 2 bases from V and 4 bases from J, leaving 11 bases between. The CDR3 sequence: CASSEKQGGYGYTF. CDR3 DNA sequence: TGTGCCAGCAGTGAAAAACAGGGAGGCTATGGCTACACCTTC.

The chain combines TRBV20-1 with TRBJ1-4; TRBD1 matches 7 bases. Germline V gene data show CDR1 as DFQATT and CDR2 as SNEGSKA (reference sequence). V shed 3 bases, J shed 7 bases, and the junction held 5 bases outside the gene matches. This CDR3 is built from 13 residues. This chain's CDR3 is CSASLGGLEKLFF. The CDR3 DNA follows: TGCAGTGCTAGTTTAGGGGGCCTTGAAAAACTGTTTTTT.

This chain joins TRBV7-2 and TRBJ2-3; D call uncertain. From germline, CDR1 is SGHTA and CDR2 FQGNSA. This CDR3 is built from 14 residues. The V and J ends lost 5 bases and 2 bases respectively, with 11 bases between them. CDR3 amino acids: CASSLPVVTDTQYF. CDR3 nucleotides: TGTGCCAGCAGCCTCCCGGTAGTCACAGATACGCAGTATTTT.

The rearrangement joins TRBV6-2 or TRBV6-3 to TRBJ1-1; a weak D match, TRBD1 (6 bases). CDR1 is MNHEY and CDR2 is SVGEGT in the germline V gene. The V end was cut by 1 base, the J end by 1 base, with 16 bases between. This CDR3 is built from 17 residues. The CDR3 sequence is CASSYLISHRENTEAFF. DNA of the CDR3: TGTGCCAGCAGTTACTTAATAAGCCACAGGGAGAACACTGAAGCTTTCTTT.

Only a few counts were recorded for this clonotype. The chain employs TRBV4-1 and TRBJ2-7; possible D gene TRBD1, 6 bases. The CDR3 covers 13 residues. Germline V CDR1 and CDR2: MGHRA, YSYEKL. The V and J ends lost 3 bases and 4 bases respectively, with 10 bases between them. CDR3 loop: CASSQAGVYEQYF. Here the CDR3 DNA reads TGCGCCAGCAGCCAGGCAGGGGTTTACGAGCAGTACTTC.

This chain connects TRBV6-5 to TRBJ1-6, with unresolved D. Germline assignment: CDR1 MNHEY and CDR2 SVGAGI. The length of the CDR3 is 14 residues. The V gene lost 5 bases and the J gene lost 6 bases, with 11 bases spanning the gap. The CDR3 here is CASSVQIFNSPLHF. The CDR3 coding sequence is TGTGCCAGCAGTGTCCAGATATTTAATTCACCCCTCCACTTT.

The J gene is TRBJ2-5, the V gene TRBV7-9; 9 positions match TRBD1. The DNA end is a closer match to TRBJ2-7, so the J assignment may be wrong. The CDR3 is made up of 15 amino acids. CDR1 is SEHNR and CDR2 is FQNEAQ in the germline V gene (reference sequence). In DNA, the CDR3 is TGTGCCAGCAGCCCCCAAGGGACAGGGAGGTACGAGCAGTACTTC. Translation: CASSPQGTGRYEQYF.

This clonotype was seen more than once but under ten times. The chain has TRBV4-1 and TRBJ2-3; 7 bases agree with TRBD2. CDR3 size: 14 residues. The trim removed 1 base at V and 3 bases at J, leaving 1 base unmatched. Looked up from germline, CDR1 is MGHRA and CDR2 is YSYEKL. CDR3 in DNA: TGCGCCAGCAGCCAAGTACTAGCGACAGATACGCAGTATTTT. Its protein is CASSQVLATDTQYF.

The chain uses TRBV3-1 and TRBJ2-5; 8 bases match TRBD2. CDR1 and CDR2 (germline): LGHDT, YNNKEL (reference sequence). V shed 1 base, J shed 0 bases, and the junction held 4 bases outside the gene matches. The CDR3 consists of 16 residues. CDR3 bases: TGTGCCAGCAGCCAAGTCTCACTAGCGGACCAAGAGACCCAGTACTTC. This codes for CASSQVSLADQETQYF.